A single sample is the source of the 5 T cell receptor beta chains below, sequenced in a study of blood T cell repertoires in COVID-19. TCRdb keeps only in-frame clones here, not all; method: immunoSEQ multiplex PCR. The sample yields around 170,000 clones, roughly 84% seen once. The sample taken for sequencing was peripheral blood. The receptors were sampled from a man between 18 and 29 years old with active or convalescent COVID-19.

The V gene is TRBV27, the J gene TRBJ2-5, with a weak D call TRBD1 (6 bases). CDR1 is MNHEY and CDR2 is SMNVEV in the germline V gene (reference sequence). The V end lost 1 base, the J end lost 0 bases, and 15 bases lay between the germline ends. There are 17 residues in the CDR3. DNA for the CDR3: TGTGCCAGCAGTTTATTAAGGGGGAGTTCGTACCAAGAGACCCAGTACTTC. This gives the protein CASSLLRGSSYQETQYF.

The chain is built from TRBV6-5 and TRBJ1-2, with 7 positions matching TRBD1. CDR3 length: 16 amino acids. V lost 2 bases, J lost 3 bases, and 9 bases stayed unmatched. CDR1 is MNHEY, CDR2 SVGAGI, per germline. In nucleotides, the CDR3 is TGTGCCAGCAGTTACACTGGGGGACAGACCTACTATGGCTACACCTTC. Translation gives CASSYTGGQTYYGYTF.

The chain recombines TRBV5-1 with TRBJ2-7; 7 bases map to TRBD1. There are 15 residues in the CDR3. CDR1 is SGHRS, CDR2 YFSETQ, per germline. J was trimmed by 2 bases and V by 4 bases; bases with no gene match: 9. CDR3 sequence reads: CASSPGDSDPYEQYF. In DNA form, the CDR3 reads TGCGCCAGCAGCCCCGGGGACAGTGACCCCTACGAGCAGTACTTC. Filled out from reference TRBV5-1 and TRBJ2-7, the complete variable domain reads KAGVTQTPRYLIKTRGQQVTLSCSPISGHRSVSWYQQTPGQGLQFLFEYFSETQRNKGNFPGRFSGRQFSNSRSEMNVSTLELGDSALYLCASSPGDSDPYEQYFGPGTRLTVT.

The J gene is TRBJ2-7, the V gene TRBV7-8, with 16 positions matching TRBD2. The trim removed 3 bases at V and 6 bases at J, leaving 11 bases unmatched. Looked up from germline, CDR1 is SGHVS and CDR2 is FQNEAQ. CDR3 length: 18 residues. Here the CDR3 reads CASSLGLAGGPRSGEQYF. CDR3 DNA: TGTGCCAGCAGCTTGGGACTAGCGGGAGGGCCTCGGTCTGGCGAGCAGTACTTC.

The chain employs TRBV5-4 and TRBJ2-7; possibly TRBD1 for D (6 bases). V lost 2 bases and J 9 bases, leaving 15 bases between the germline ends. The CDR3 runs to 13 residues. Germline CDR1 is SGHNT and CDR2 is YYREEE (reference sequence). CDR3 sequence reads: CASSLQGSAGQYF. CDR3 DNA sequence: TGTGCCAGCAGCTTACAGGGAAGTGCGGGGCAGTACTTC.